This TCR beta chain was profiled in a study of T cells in Graves' hyperthyroidism and ophthalmopathy. CDR1 and CDR2 from the germline V gene are SEHNR and FQNEAQ (reference sequence). V was trimmed by 6 bases and J by 4 bases, leaving 17 bases between them. The length of the CDR3 is 15 residues. Amplified TCR beta CDR3 regions came from RNA transcripts. Primed by the HTBI set, a first-round RT-PCR was run on the TCR CDR3. TCRdb called the multiplex PCR reads again in MiXCR, with one record for every CDR3 protein. This table has some 740,000 distinct CDR3 sequences, around 15% appearing once. Sequencing was carried out using blood. The chain couples TRBV7-9 to TRBJ2-3, with D unclear. This clonotype was obtained from a woman aged 18-29 years with Graves' hyperthyroidism. The CDR3 is CASSVSLIRADTQYF. CDR3 DNA: TGTGCCAGCAGTGTGTCCCTCATCCGCGCAGATACGCAGTATTTT. The whole variable domain, filled in from reference TRBV7-9 and TRBJ2-3, reads DTGVSQNPRHKITKRGQNVTFRCDPISEHNRLYWYRQTLGQGPEFLTYFQNEAQLEKSRLLSDRFSAERPKGSFSTLEIQRTEQGDSAMYLCASSVSLIRADTQYFGPGTRLTVL.